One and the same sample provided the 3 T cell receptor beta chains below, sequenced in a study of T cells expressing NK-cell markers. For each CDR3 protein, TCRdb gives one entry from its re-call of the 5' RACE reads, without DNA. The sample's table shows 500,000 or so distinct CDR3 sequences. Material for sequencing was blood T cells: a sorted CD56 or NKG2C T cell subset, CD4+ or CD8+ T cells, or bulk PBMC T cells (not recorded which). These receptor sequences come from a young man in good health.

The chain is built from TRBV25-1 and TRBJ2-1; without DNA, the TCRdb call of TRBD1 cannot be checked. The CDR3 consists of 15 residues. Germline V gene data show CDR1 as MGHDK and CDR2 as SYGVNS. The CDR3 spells CASSGDSRDYNEQFF.

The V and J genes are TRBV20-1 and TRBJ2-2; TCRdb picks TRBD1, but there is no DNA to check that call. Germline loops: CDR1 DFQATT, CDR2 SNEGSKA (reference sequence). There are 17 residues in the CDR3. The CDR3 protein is CSASRPFGLPVTGELFF.

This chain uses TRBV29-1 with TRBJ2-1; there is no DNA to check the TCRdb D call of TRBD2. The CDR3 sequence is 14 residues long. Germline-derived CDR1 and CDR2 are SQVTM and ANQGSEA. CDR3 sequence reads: CSVHVGTGYNEQFF.